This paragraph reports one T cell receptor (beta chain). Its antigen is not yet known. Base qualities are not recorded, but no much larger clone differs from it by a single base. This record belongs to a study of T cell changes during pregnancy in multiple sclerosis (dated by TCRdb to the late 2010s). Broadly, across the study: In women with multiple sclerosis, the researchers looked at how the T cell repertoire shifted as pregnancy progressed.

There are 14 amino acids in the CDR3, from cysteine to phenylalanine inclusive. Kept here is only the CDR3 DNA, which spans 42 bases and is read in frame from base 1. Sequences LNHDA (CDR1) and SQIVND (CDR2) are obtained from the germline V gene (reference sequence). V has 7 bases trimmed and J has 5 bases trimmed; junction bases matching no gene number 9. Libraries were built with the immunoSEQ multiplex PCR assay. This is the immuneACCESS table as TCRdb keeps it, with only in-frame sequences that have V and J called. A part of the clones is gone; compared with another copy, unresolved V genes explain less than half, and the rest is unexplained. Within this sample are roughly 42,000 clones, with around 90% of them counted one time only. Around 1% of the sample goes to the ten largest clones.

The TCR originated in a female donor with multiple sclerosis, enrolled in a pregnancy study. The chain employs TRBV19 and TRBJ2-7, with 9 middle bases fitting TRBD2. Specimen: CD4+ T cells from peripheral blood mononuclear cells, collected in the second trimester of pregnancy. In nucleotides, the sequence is TGTGCCAGTAACGGCGGGAGGGCCCTCCACGAGCAGTACTTC. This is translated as CASNGGRALHEQYF.